This T cell receptor beta chain was captured in a study of OX40 agonist ivuxolimab in advanced cancers. Study-wide context: Every 2 weeks, patients received ivuxolimab intravenously, dosed at 0.01 to 10 mg/kg.

Sequencing used immunoSEQ multiplex PCR; TCRdb keeps in-frame clones, though not all of them. The sample includes some 80,000 clones, approximately 85% of them seen just once. Study-wide findings and caveats: CD4+ and CD8+ blood T cells expanded clonally by week 6 at 0.1 to 3.0 mg/kg.

A note on this clone: Its antigen is unidentified.

This CDR3 has 12 amino acids. Germline CDR1 reads ENHRY; CDR2 reads SYGVKD. V lost 4 bases and J lost 8, with 9 bases in between. The TCR originated in an adult with an advanced solid tumor such as melanoma, head and neck, liver or kidney cancer. V usage is TRBV10-3 and J usage is TRBJ2-1; D is undetermined. Material: CD4+ or CD8+ T cells sorted from blood, obtained in a trial of the OX40 agonist ivuxolimab. The CDR3, as DNA: TGTGCCATCAGTGTCTCGTCGGATGAGCAGTTCTTC. It codes for CAISVSSDEQFF.